This entry describes one TCR beta chain. Its antigen is unidentified. This entry belongs to a study of T cells expressing NK-cell markers. About the research overall: Eight donors were sequenced, seven testing HCMV-seropositive and one testing seronegative. Study-wide findings and caveats: These clonotypes additionally ranked first within the CD3+CD56-NKG2C+ fraction of a handful of donors.

Germline V CDR1 and CDR2: LGHNA, YNFKEQ. This CDR3 has 11 amino acids. TCRdb reprocessed the 5' RACE reads; each CDR3 protein has one entry and no DNA is given. The repertoire table contains about 380,000 distinct CDR3 sequences. The TCR sequence derives from a man aged 18 to 70 in good health. V usage is TRBV4-2 and J usage is TRBJ2-1; TCRdb proposes TRBD1, but this gene call is untestable without DNA. Sequencing input: blood T cells: a sorted CD56 or NKG2C T cell subset, CD4+ or CD8+ T cells, or bulk PBMC T cells (not recorded which). The CDR3 loop is CASSDRDEQFF.